One sample yielded the 5 T cell receptor beta chains listed below, sequenced in a study of blood T cells in healthy people across ages. The use of a sample-barcoded 5' primer and a J-beta primer mix characterized a second PCR of about 6 to 12 cycles. TCRdb processed the 5' RACE reads anew with MiXCR; each CDR3 protein has one entry. Of some 760,000 distinct CDR3 sequences listed, 20% to 30% are singletons. These data were also filed under a second study, of T cells of mothers and their children.

Input material: blood. Receptors originate from a boy younger than 18 in good health.

The sample holds a few counts of this clonotype. The chain carries TRBV7-8 and TRBJ1-2; D perhaps matches TRBD1 (5 bases). Germline V gives CDR1 SGHVS, CDR2 FQNEAQ. The CDR3 consists of 14 residues. Between the trimmed V and J ends, which lost 2 bases and 3 bases, there was a span of 10 bases. CDR3 sequence (DNA): TGTGCCAGCAGCTTATTAGGGGATCACTATGGCTACACCTTC. Translation: CASSLLGDHYGYTF. Based on the CDR3 plus reference TRBV7-8 and TRBJ1-2, the full variable domain is GAGVSQSPRYKVAKRGQDVALRCDPISGHVSLFWYQQALGQGPEFLTYFQNEAQLDKSGLPSDRFFAERPEGSVSTLKIQRTQQEDSAVYLCASSLLGDHYGYTFGSGTRLTVV.

Note on this clonotype: At one boundary the junction diverges from the germline segment, which might be a read error. The chain combines TRBV6-2 or TRBV6-3 with TRBJ2-7, with D perhaps TRBD2 (5 bases). Germline values: CDR1 MNHEY, CDR2 SVGEGT. CDR3 size: 14 residues. CDR3 coding DNA: TGTGCCGGCAGTTACGGGCCACCCGGGAACGAGCAGTACTTC. Translating gives CAGSYGPPGNEQYF.

Only a few counts were recorded for this clonotype. The chain joins TRBV7-2 to TRBJ2-7; the match to TRBD2 covers 7 bases. This CDR3 is 15 amino acids long. After removal of 2 bases from V and 1 base from J, the junction contained 5 bases not matched to a gene. Per the germline V gene, CDR1 is SGHTA and CDR2 is FQGNSA. This chain's CDR3 is CASSLRDYSSYEQYF. CDR3 nucleotide sequence: TGTGCCAGCAGCTTACGGGACTATTCTTCCTACGAGCAGTACTTC.

The sample holds a few counts of this clonotype. The V call is TRBV9, the J call TRBJ1-3; no reliable D call. The CDR3 runs 14 residues. Germline assignment: CDR1 SGDLS and CDR2 YYNGEE. Trimming pared 0 bases from V and 5 bases from J, leaving 9 bases between. CDR3 amino acids: CASSVDDKRNTIYF. The CDR3 nucleotides are TGTGCCAGCAGCGTAGATGACAAACGAAACACCATATATTTT.

This clonotype was counted only a few times. The junction departs from the called germline gene at one end, perhaps through a read error. This chain's CDR3 is CASSFTGTTNEKLFF. DNA for the CDR3: TGCGCCAGCAGTTTTACCGGGACAACTAATGAAAAACTGTTTTTT. The V gene is TRBV6-5, the J gene TRBJ1-4; no reliable D call. CDR3 length: 15 amino acids. From germline, CDR1 is MNHEY and CDR2 SVGAGI.